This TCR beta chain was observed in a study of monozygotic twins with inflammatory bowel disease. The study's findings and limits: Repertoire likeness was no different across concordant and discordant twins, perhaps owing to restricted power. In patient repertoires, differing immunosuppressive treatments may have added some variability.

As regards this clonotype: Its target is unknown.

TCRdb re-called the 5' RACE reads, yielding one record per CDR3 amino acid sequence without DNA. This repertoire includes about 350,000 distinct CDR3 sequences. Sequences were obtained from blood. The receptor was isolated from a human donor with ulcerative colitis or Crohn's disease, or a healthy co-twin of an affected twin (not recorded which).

The CDR3 region is CASRPDRINEKLFF. The genes are TRBV6-1 and TRBJ1-4; there is no DNA to check the TCRdb D call of TRBD1. CDR3 length equals 14 residues. CDR1 and CDR2 (germline): MNHNS, SASEGT.